This T cell receptor (beta chain) emerged from a study of T cells after yellow fever vaccination. Study-wide results and limits: A large majority of primary-vaccination clones showed up again after the booster (just under 97% CD4, around 90% CD8).

TCRdb passed the 5' RACE reads through MiXCR, listing each CDR3 protein once. Of 500,000 to 650,000 distinct CDR3 sequences in the sample, more than 9% were seen once. This clonotype was detected a few times. What it binds is not known. V lost 1 base, J lost 9 bases, and 16 bases lay in between. The CDR3 has 14 amino acids. Germline lookup yields CDR1 DFQATT and CDR2 SNEGSKA (reference sequence). The chain employs TRBV20-1 and TRBJ2-1; no firm D call. The TCR comes from a man aged 30-40 years who received the YFV17D yellow fever vaccine. The specimen comprised PBMCs, sampled on the day of the yellow fever booster vaccination. CDR3 residues: CSARGRFVVGEQFF. The CDR3 nucleotides read TGCAGTGCTAGAGGGCGCTTCGTAGTGGGTGAGCAGTTCTTC.